Shown below are 25 T cell receptor beta chains from a single sample sequenced in a study of T cell responses to AZD1222 COVID-19 vaccine. TCRdb's table, derived via immunoSEQ multiplex PCR, lists solely in-frame clones and lacks some. The repertoire consists of 250,000 to 300,000 clones, with 90% to 95% occurring once and the leading ten covering 0.55%. The sequenced sample was peripheral blood, obtained 28 days after the second AZD1222 dose. These receptors all come from an adult who received the AZD1222 COVID-19 vaccine.

This clone was seen a single time. The chain carries TRBV11-2 and TRBJ1-6, with a possible D match to TRBD1 (5 bases). CDR3 length equals 18 residues. V was shortened by 5 bases and J by 1 base, with 18 bases between the two germline ends. Germline CDR1 SGHAT, CDR2 FQNNGV. For the CDR3, the DNA is TGTGCCAGCAGCCCCGGGTGGGGGACGGGATCCTATAATTCACCCCTCCACTTT. Amino acids: CASSPGWGTGSYNSPLHF.

CDR3 amino acids: CASSQVRTTGETQYF. The CDR3, as DNA: TGTGCCAGCAGCCAGGTCAGGACGACCGGAGAGACCCAGTACTTC. J is TRBJ2-5 and V is TRBV3-1 (or the pseudogene TRBV3-2); D ambiguous. There are 15 residues in the CDR3. V lost 3 bases to trimming and J lost 4 bases, with 15 bases between them. Germline CDR1 is LGHDT and CDR2 is YNNKEL (reference sequence).

This chain uses TRBV19 with TRBJ2-4, with 11 positions matching TRBD1. J lost 9 bases, V lost 6 bases, and 13 bases had no gene match. CDR1 and CDR2 (germline): LNHDA, SQIVND (reference sequence). This CDR3 has 16 residues. The CDR3 sequence is CASSLGDRGSLSIQYF. For the CDR3, the DNA is TGTGCCAGTAGCCTAGGGGACAGGGGGTCCCTGAGCATTCAGTACTTC. The variable domain in full, completed from reference TRBV19 and TRBJ2-4, reads DGGITQSPKYLFRKEGQNVTLSCEQNLNHDAMYWYRQDPGQGLRLIYYSQIVNDFQKGDIAEGYSVSREKKESFPLTVTSAQKNPTAFYLCASSLGDRGSLSIQYFGAGTRLSVL.

Worth noting for this clone: Germline and junction disagree at one end, which may indicate a read error. The V gene is TRBV7-7, the J gene TRBJ2-2; tentatively, D is TRBD1 or TRBD2 (6 bases each). The germline V gene has CDR1 SSHAT and CDR2 FNYEAQ (reference sequence). CDR3 length: 15 residues. The CDR3 DNA is TGTGCTAGCAGCTTGCCCGGGGGCGGAGGCGGGGAGCTGTTTTTT. Translated, it gives CASSLPGGGGGELFF.

The chain uses TRBV24-1 and TRBJ1-5; the match to TRBD1 covers 7 bases. Trimming at V came to 9 bases and at J to 3 bases, leaving 4 bases not matched to a gene. This CDR3 comprises 13 residues. The germline V gene encodes CDR1 KGHDR and CDR2 SFDVKD. The CDR3 here is CATQTGVNQPQHF. The CDR3, as DNA: TGTGCCACCCAAACAGGGGTCAATCAGCCCCAGCATTTT.

The chain recombines TRBV19 with TRBJ1-5; 9 bases are a match to TRBD1. V dropped 5 bases and J dropped 6; count of bases not matched to a gene: 2. Germline V gene data show CDR1 as LNHDA and CDR2 as SQIVND (reference sequence). The length of the CDR3 is 13 residues. CDR3 residues: CASSGTGLQPQHF. DNA of the CDR3: TGTGCCAGTAGTGGGACAGGGCTTCAGCCCCAGCATTTT.

In its sample, this clone was seen once. This chain uses TRBV2 with TRBJ1-5; 7 nucleotides match TRBD1. The length of the CDR3 is 15 residues. Per germline, CDR1 SNHLY and CDR2 FYNNEI. V was pared by 5 bases and J by 2 bases, with 6 bases of the junction left unmatched. CDR3 region: CASSYRGGGNQPQHF. DNA for the CDR3: TGTGCCAGCAGTTACAGGGGTGGTGGCAATCAGCCCCAGCATTTT.

The chain couples TRBV7-2 to TRBJ2-7; weak D call: TRBD2 (5 bases). Trimming pared 4 bases from V and 5 bases from J, leaving 12 bases between. This CDR3 comprises 13 residues. Germline assignment: CDR1 SGHTA and CDR2 FQGNSA. The CDR3 reads CASSSGLKDEQYF. The CDR3 region has the DNA TGTGCCAGCAGCTCAGGACTCAAGGACGAGCAGTACTTC.

The chain combines TRBV7-9 with TRBJ1-4, with D tentatively TRBD1 (6 bases). The germline V and J ends were trimmed by 6 bases and 3 bases, with 20 bases remaining between them. CDR1 SEHNR and CDR2 FQNEAQ come from the germline V gene (reference sequence). This CDR3 is 17 amino acids long. The DNA for the CDR3 is TGTGCCAGCAGTCTCGGACAGACCCGCCTAGCTAATGAAAAACTGTTTTTT. Translating it yields CASSLGQTRLANEKLFF.

This clone was found a few times. The rearrangement links TRBV3-1 (or the pseudogene TRBV3-2) to TRBJ2-7; 8 bases agree with TRBD1. J was trimmed by 5 bases and V by 4 bases; bases with no gene match: 1. Germline V gene lookup returns CDR1 LGHDT and CDR2 YNNKEL (reference sequence). CDR3 size: 12 residues. The DNA of the CDR3 is TGTGCCAGCAGCCCGACAGGGGACGAGCAGTACTTC. The encoded protein is CASSPTGDEQYF.

The chain couples TRBV2 to TRBJ2-3, with D uncertain. Germline CDR1 reads SNHLY; CDR2 reads FYNNEI. The germline V and J ends were trimmed by 9 bases and 4 bases, with 8 bases remaining between them. The CDR3 consists of 11 residues. CDR3 amino acids: CASLRADTQYF. The CDR3 DNA follows: TGTGCCAGTTTAAGGGCAGATACGCAGTATTTT.

This sequence joins TRBV12-3 or TRBV12-4 and TRBJ1-5; D uncertain. This CDR3 contains 13 residues. V dropped 1 base and J dropped 7 bases, with 8 bases sitting between them. The CDR3 is CASSLGRRQPQHF. CDR3 coding DNA: TGTGCCAGCAGTTTAGGCAGGCGCCAGCCCCAGCATTTT.

This clone has just one count. V gene TRBV10-3 combines with J gene TRBJ2-5, with a weak D call TRBD2 (6 bases). Trimming cost V 6 bases and J 5 bases, with 7 bases left between them. Per germline, CDR1 ENHRY and CDR2 SYGVKD. The CDR3 is 11 residues long. CDR3 DNA sequence: TGTGCCATCAGGGACTATGAGACCCAGTACTTC. This encodes CAIRDYETQYF.

The rearrangement links TRBV5-5 to TRBJ1-3; D not resolved. This CDR3 contains 16 residues. Germline V CDR1 and CDR2: SGHKS, YYEKEE (reference sequence). The germline V and J ends were trimmed by 4 bases and 0 bases, with 14 bases remaining between them. The CDR3 sequence: CASSTGPANSGNTIYF. The CDR3 DNA follows: TGTGCCAGCAGCACGGGCCCAGCTAACTCTGGAAACACCATATATTTT.

The CDR3 coding sequence is TGTGCCAGCAGCTTTGGGGATCGGAATGAAAAACTGTTTTTT. Residues: CASSFGDRNEKLFF. The gene calls are TRBV7-9 and TRBJ1-4; unclear D gene. Germline loops: CDR1 SEHNR, CDR2 FQNEAQ (reference sequence). V lost 3 bases to trimming and J lost 5 bases, with 10 bases between them. The CDR3 runs to 14 residues.

The V and J genes are TRBV28 and TRBJ1-1; TRBD1 matches 7 bases. The CDR3 is 11 residues long. Germline V lookup: CDR1 MDHEN, CDR2 SYDVKM. J lost 6 bases, V lost 7 bases, and 2 bases had no gene match. CDR3 in DNA: TGTGCCAGCATCAGGGGGGCTGAAGCTTTCTTT. Translating gives CASIRGAEAFF.

This chain links TRBV4-3 with TRBJ1-2, with a tentative D call TRBD1 (6 bases). The germline V and J ends were trimmed by 0 bases and 5 bases, with 16 bases remaining between them. The length of the CDR3 is 16 residues. The germline V gene has CDR1 LGHNA and CDR2 YSLEER. The CDR3 reads CASSQDKGPQGYGYTF. As DNA, the CDR3 is TGCGCCAGCAGCCAAGATAAAGGACCCCAGGGGTATGGCTACACCTTC.

V usage is TRBV28 and J usage is TRBJ2-7, with D perhaps being TRBD1 or TRBD2 (6 bases each). V lost 6 bases to trimming and J lost 4 bases, with 16 bases between them. Germline V gene lookup returns CDR1 MDHEN and CDR2 SYDVKM. This CDR3 has 14 amino acids. The CDR3 bases are TGTGCCAGCAGCCCACCCCAGGGGAGGTACGAGCAGTACTTC. It codes for CASSPPQGRYEQYF.

The V and J genes are TRBV18 and TRBJ2-2; D remains unclear. Trimming removed 1 base at V and 6 bases at J, with 12 bases between. The CDR3 runs 15 residues. Germline CDR1 KGHSH, CDR2 LQKENI. CDR3 amino acids: CASSPQQGKPGELFF. CDR3 DNA sequence: TGTGCCAGCTCACCACAGCAAGGGAAGCCCGGGGAGCTGTTTTTT.

This chain uses TRBV18 with TRBJ2-1; tentatively, D is TRBD1 or TRBD2 (5 bases each). The CDR3 loop spans 15 amino acids. V was clipped by 6 bases and J by 5 bases, with 17 bases between them. Germline V CDR1 and CDR2: KGHSH, LQKENI. The CDR3 loop reads CASSPGGLGHNEQFF. DNA of the CDR3: TGTGCCAGCTCGCCCGGAGGATTGGGACACAATGAGCAGTTCTTC.

The V gene is TRBV28, the J gene TRBJ1-2, with 10 bases lining up with TRBD1. Germline CDR1 reads MDHEN; CDR2 reads SYDVKM. V was clipped by 6 bases and J by 5 bases; unmatched bases: 12. CDR3 length: 16 amino acids. CDR3 loop: CASRSLFGQGVYGYTF. The CDR3 coding sequence is TGTGCCAGCAGATCCCTCTTCGGACAGGGGGTTTATGGCTACACCTTC.

The chain couples TRBV5-5 to TRBJ1-3; D is undetermined. V was pared by 4 bases and J by 0 bases, with 11 bases between. The CDR3 runs to 15 residues. The V gene's germline CDR1 is SGHKS and CDR2 YYEKEE (reference sequence). CDR3 nucleotide sequence: TGTGCCAGCAGCCGGACGTGGAGCTCTGGAAACACCATATATTTT. Translated, it gives CASSRTWSSGNTIYF.

The chain joins TRBV28 to TRBJ2-1; D perhaps matches TRBD1 (8 bases). Germline-derived CDR1 and CDR2 are MDHEN and SYDVKM. The germline V and J ends were trimmed by 8 bases and 7 bases, with 21 bases remaining between them. CDR3 length equals 15 residues. CDR3 sequence (DNA): TGTGCCAGCTGCCCTACAGGGGGTAGCGGGAATGAGCAGTTCTTC. Translating gives CASCPTGGSGNEQFF.

This clone was detected once. This rearrangement joins TRBV3-1 (or the pseudogene TRBV3-2) to TRBJ1-2; D is perhaps TRBD1 (6 bases). Per the germline V gene, CDR1 is LGHDT and CDR2 is YNNKEL (reference sequence). The V end was cut by 0 bases, the J end by 4 bases, with 9 bases between. The CDR3 contains 14 residues. The CDR3 DNA is TGTGCCAGCAGCCAAGAGGTAGGGGGCTATGGCTACACCTTC. It translates to CASSQEVGGYGYTF.

The J gene is TRBJ1-2, the V gene TRBV2; possibly TRBD1 for D (5 bases). CDR1 is SNHLY and CDR2 is FYNNEI in the germline V gene. The germline V and J ends were trimmed by 7 bases and 8 bases, with 17 bases remaining between them. The CDR3 is made up of 13 amino acids. The CDR3 spells CASTFGGSRGYTF. Here the CDR3 DNA reads TGTGCCAGCACTTTCGGGGGAAGTCGAGGCTACACCTTC.